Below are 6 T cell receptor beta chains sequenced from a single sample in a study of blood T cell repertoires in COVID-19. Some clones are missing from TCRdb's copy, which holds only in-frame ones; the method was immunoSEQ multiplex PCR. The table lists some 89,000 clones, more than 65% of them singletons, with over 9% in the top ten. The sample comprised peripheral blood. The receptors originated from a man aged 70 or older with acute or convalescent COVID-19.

For the CDR3, the DNA is TGTGCCAGCAGTTTGGGACAGGGCACTCAGCCCCAGCATTTT. Translation: CASSLGQGTQPQHF. The rearrangement uses TRBV6-5 and TRBJ1-5; 9 nucleotides align to TRBD1. Germline V lookup: CDR1 MNHEY, CDR2 SVGAGI. Trimming at V came to 4 bases and at J to 6 bases, leaving 4 bases not matched to a gene. There are 14 residues in the CDR3.

CDR3 bases: TGTGCCACCAGCACCCCGGGCCCCAGGGGCGGGGAGCTGTTTTTT. Amino acids: CATSTPGPRGGELFF. The J gene is TRBJ2-2, the V gene TRBV15; tentative D call: TRBD1 (6 bases). V lost 4 bases to trimming and J lost 7 bases, with 16 bases between them. Germline lookup yields CDR1 LNHNV and CDR2 YYDKDF (reference sequence). The CDR3 spans 15 residues.

CDR3 residues: CASGTGAPLGQPQHF. In nucleotides, the CDR3 is TGTGCCAGCGGAACAGGGGCGCCCCTTGGACAGCCCCAGCATTTT. The chain uses TRBV2 and TRBJ1-5; 7 bases match TRBD1. Germline trimming cut 8 bases from V and 7 bases from J; bases unmatched to any gene: 14. Germline CDR1 is SNHLY and CDR2 is FYNNEI. The CDR3 runs 15 residues. Together with reference TRBV2 and TRBJ1-5, the CDR3 gives the full variable domain: EPEVTQTPSHQVTQMGQEVILRCVPISNHLYFYWYRQILGQKVEFLVSFYNNEISEKSEIFDDQFSVERPDGSNFTLKIRSTKLEDSAMYFCASGTGAPLGQPQHFGDGTRLSIL.

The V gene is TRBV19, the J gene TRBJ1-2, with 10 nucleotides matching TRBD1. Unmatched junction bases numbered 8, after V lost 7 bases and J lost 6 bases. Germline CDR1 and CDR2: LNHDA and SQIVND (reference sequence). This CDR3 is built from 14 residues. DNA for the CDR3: TGTGCCAGTAAGGGACAGGGGTGGGCACATGGCTACACCTTC. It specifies CASKGQGWAHGYTF.

CDR3 in amino acids: CATSSPTGAYTEAFF. Written as DNA, the CDR3 is TGTGCCACCAGCAGTCCGACAGGGGCGTACACTGAAGCTTTCTTT. This sequence joins TRBV15 and TRBJ1-1; TRBD1 agrees at 8 bases. Germline V CDR1 and CDR2: LNHNV, YYDKDF (reference sequence). The CDR3 is 15 residues long. The V and J ends lost 3 bases and 3 bases, in that order; junction bases with no gene match: 6.

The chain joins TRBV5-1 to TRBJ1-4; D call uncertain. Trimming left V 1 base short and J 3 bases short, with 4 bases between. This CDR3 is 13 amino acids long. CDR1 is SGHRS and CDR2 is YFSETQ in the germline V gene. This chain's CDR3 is CASSLKPNEKLFF. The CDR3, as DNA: TGCGCCAGCAGCTTGAAGCCTAATGAAAAACTGTTTTTT.